Below, 9 T cell receptor beta chains from the same sample are listed, as sequenced in a study of T cell changes during pregnancy in multiple sclerosis. Assay: immunoSEQ multiplex PCR; the TCRdb copy retains only in-frame clones and omits some. The table records about 130,000 clones, 96% of them present only once. The specimen comprised peripheral blood, sampled after pregnancy. The receptors were sampled from a female donor with multiple sclerosis, enrolled in a pregnancy study.

This clone appeared once. The chain has TRBV9 and TRBJ2-1, with 9 bases matching TRBD1. CDR3 length equals 15 residues. Per the germline V gene, CDR1 is SGDLS and CDR2 is YYNGEE. The V segment lost 5 bases and the J segment 4 bases; nucleotides outside the gene matches: 7. The CDR3 sequence is CASSFRDRDYNEQFF. The CDR3 bases are TGTGCCAGCAGTTTCCGGGACAGGGATTACAATGAGCAGTTCTTC.

V is TRBV15 and J is TRBJ1-4; D might be TRBD1 (5 bases). Trimming took 5 bases from V and 7 from J, leaving 11 bases between them. The CDR3 has 13 amino acids. Germline V gene lookup returns CDR1 LNHNV and CDR2 YYDKDF (reference sequence). The CDR3 DNA is TGTGCCACCAGCGCTCGGGGGACTGAAAAACTGTTTTTT. Its translation: CATSARGTEKLFF.

V gene TRBV29-1 combines with J gene TRBJ2-3; D gene unclear. Trimming removed 4 bases at V and 2 bases at J, with 10 bases between. This CDR3 contains 13 residues. From germline, CDR1 is SQVTM and CDR2 ANQGSEA. CDR3 nucleotides: TGCAGCGTTGGGCTTACTAACACAGATACGCAGTATTTT. As protein: CSVGLTNTDTQYF.

The chain carries TRBV10-3 and TRBJ1-2; 7 nucleotides match TRBD1. The CDR3 runs to 15 residues. Germline CDR1 reads ENHRY; CDR2 reads SYGVKD. Trimming at V came to 6 bases and at J to 7 bases, leaving 14 bases not matched to a gene. The CDR3 reads CAIRPSGTDYSGYTF. DNA for the CDR3: TGTGCCATCAGACCCTCCGGGACAGACTATTCTGGCTACACCTTC.

V usage is TRBV28 and J usage is TRBJ1-5, with D unresolved. The CDR3 sequence is 13 residues long. V lost 5 bases and J 6 bases, leaving 11 bases between the germline ends. Germline CDR1 MDHEN, CDR2 SYDVKM. The CDR3 loop is CASSMGGGQPQHF. The DNA of the CDR3 is TGTGCCAGCAGTATGGGAGGCGGTCAGCCCCAGCATTTT.

The rearrangement joins TRBV28 to TRBJ1-5; D gene uncertain. This CDR3 contains 13 residues. Trimming removed 8 bases from V and 9 bases from J, with 17 bases in between. Germline V gene lookup returns CDR1 MDHEN and CDR2 SYDVKM. DNA for the CDR3: TGTGCCAGCGGGTCCCATGGAGACGGGCCCCAGCATTTT. This encodes CASGSHGDGPQHF.

J is TRBJ2-7 and V is TRBV2; tentative D call: TRBD1 (6 bases). Germline lookup yields CDR1 SNHLY and CDR2 FYNNEI. CDR3 length equals 14 residues. Trimming removed 8 bases from V and 1 base from J, with 15 bases in between. In DNA, the CDR3 is TGTGCCAGCCTTGCCGGGACACCGTCCTACGAGCAGTACTTC. This codes for CASLAGTPSYEQYF.

The rearrangement uses TRBV5-8 and TRBJ2-5; D is unclear. Germline loops: CDR1 SGHTS, CDR2 YDEGEE. With 0 bases removed from V and 0 bases from J, the gap between germline ends came to 15 bases. This CDR3 region has 17 residues. Here the CDR3 DNA reads TGTGCCAGCAGCTTGGGGTGGTCTGCTAGGTACCAAGAGACCCAGTACTTC. Its translation is CASSLGWSARYQETQYF.

The CDR3 DNA sequence: TGTGCCAGCAGCTTAAGCGGCCTTAGAACAGATACGCAGTATTTT. Encoded protein: CASSLSGLRTDTQYF. The chain joins TRBV11-2 to TRBJ2-3, with D possibly matching TRBD2 (5 bases). Germline CDR1 SGHAT, CDR2 FQNNGV. The CDR3 has 15 residues. The V end lost 2 bases, the J end lost 3 bases, and 12 bases lay between the germline ends.